This is a list of T cell receptor beta chains from one sample in a study of glioma-infiltrating T cells after dendritic cell vaccination. Sequenced by immunoSEQ multiplex PCR; TCRdb stores in-frame clones only, minus some. Here the sample spans approximately 99,000 clones, about 85% being singletons. The sample in question was blood, obtained after dendritic cell vaccination. These receptors originate from a human donor with glioblastoma. Each CDR3 is given with its conserved first and last residue. The D gene is left open where the match is weak. Clone size is shown for a subset of rows, as once, few, many or a class of expanded clone.

V	J	D	size	DNA	CDR3
TRBV19	TRBJ2-7	TRBD2	.	TGTGCCAGTAGTCCCCTAGCGGGGGTCACCTACGAGCAGTACTTC	CASSPLAGVTYEQYF
TRBV19	TRBJ2-7	.	once	TGTGCCAGCACCCCGGGGGATAAAAGGGATTACGAGCAGTACTTC	CASTPGDKRDYEQYF
TRBV30	TRBJ1-3	.	.	TGTGCCTGGGCAGAACTTTACAGGGCCGACTCTGGAAACACCATATATTTT	CAWAELYRADSGNTIYF
TRBV7-9	TRBJ1-4	TRBD1	few	TGTGCCAGCAGCTGGACAGGGTCCCCAACTAATGAAAAACTGTTTTTT	CASSWTGSPTNEKLFF
TRBV18	TRBJ1-5	.	.	TGTGCCAGCTCACCAAATCAGAATCAGCCCCAGCATTTT	CASSPNQNQPQHF
TRBV7-3	TRBJ2-1	.	once	TGTGCCAGCAGCTTATTCGGGGGGCTCGGCAATGAGCAGTTCTTC	CASSLFGGLGNEQFF
TRBV7-9	TRBJ2-1	.	few	TGTGCCAGCAGCCTCACAGGGACCTACAATGAGCAGTTCTTC	CASSLTGTYNEQFF
TRBV28	TRBJ1-2	.	.	TGTGCCAGCAGTTATAAGCCTTATGGCTACACCTTC	CASSYKPYGYTF
TRBV5-4	TRBJ2-5	.	.	TGTGCCAGCAGCAGCAATCGACAGCTTCAAGAGACCCAGTACTTC	CASSSNRQLQETQYF
TRBV6-1	TRBJ2-7	.	.	TGTGCCAGCAGCGGGGGACCACCCTACGAGCAGTACTTC	CASSGGPPYEQYF
TRBV7-8	TRBJ2-1	TRBD2	.	TGTGCCAGCAGCGAGACTAGCGGGAGGAATGAGCAGTTCTTC	CASSETSGRNEQFF
TRBV5-6	TRBJ1-2	.	.	TGTGCCAGCAGCTTGGGGGGGCGCCCATCTAACTATGGCTACACCTTC	CASSLGGRPSNYGYTF
TRBV6-1	TRBJ2-7	.	.	TGTGCCAGCAGTGAAGTCCTCGGGCGGGGTTTTGCCAACGAGCAGTACTTC	CASSEVLGRGFANEQYF
TRBV5-4	TRBJ2-7	TRBD1	.	TGTGCCAGCAGCTTATTGGACAGGACTTACGAGCAGTACTTC	CASSLLDRTYEQYF
TRBV6-5	TRBJ1-2	TRBD1	few	TGTGCCAGCACCGAAGACAGGGGGTATGGCTACACCTTC	CASTEDRGYGYTF
TRBV9	TRBJ2-2	TRBD2	.	TGTGCCAGCAGCGTAGGGCGGAGCGGGAGGAACACCGGGGAGCTGTTTTTT	CASSVGRSGRNTGELFF
TRBV9	TRBJ2-5	TRBD1	.	TGTGCCAGCAGCGTCCTCGGGACAGGGAGAGAGACCCAGTACTTC	CASSVLGTGRETQYF
TRBV5-1	TRBJ1-2	.	.	TGCGCCAGCAGCTTGGTAACAGGCACCGGCTACACCTTC	CASSLVTGTGYTF
TRBV30	TRBJ1-4	.	.	TGTGCCTGGGGGGGGGACGGACTAATTGAAAAACTGTTTTTT	CAWGGDGLIEKLFF
TRBV28	TRBJ1-3	.	.	TGTGCCAGCAGTTTGCAGGGTTGGGCTGGAAACACCATATATTTT	CASSLQGWAGNTIYF
TRBV5-1	TRBJ2-3	TRBD1	.	TGCGCCAGCAGCGAGGGACAGTTCTCTCTAGATACGCAGTATTTT	CASSEGQFSLDTQYF
TRBV18	TRBJ1-1	.	.	TGTGCCAGCTCAAGGGCGGGTAATACTGAAGCTTTCTTT	CASSRAGNTEAFF
TRBV5-1	TRBJ2-5	TRBD2	.	TGCGCCAGCAGCTTCGGGACTAGCGGAAAGTACCAAGAGACCCAGTACTTC	CASSFGTSGKYQETQYF
TRBV5-1	TRBJ2-5	TRBD2	once	TGCGCCAGCAGCTTTACCGCGGGGGGGCCAGAGACCCAGTACTTC	CASSFTAGGPETQYF
TRBV18	TRBJ2-7	TRBD1	.	TGTGCCAGCTCACCGACGACAGGGTTAATTGCCTACGAGCAGTACTTC	CASSPTTGLIAYEQYF
TRBV5-8	TRBJ2-1	.	.	TGTGCCAGCAGCTCCAGACTAGTGACAACCAGGGAGCAGTTCTTC	CASSSRLVTTREQFF
TRBV5-1	TRBJ1-4	.	.	TGCGCCAGCTCCACCGGGACACACCTCACCAATGAAAAACTGTTTTTT	CASSTGTHLTNEKLFF
TRBV5-1	TRBJ1-2	TRBD1	.	TGCGCCAGCAGCTTTTGGGACAGCAACTATGGCTACACCTTC	CASSFWDSNYGYTF
TRBV2	TRBJ2-7	.	.	TGTGCCAGCAGTGATCGGGGTCGCGAATCCTACGAGCAGTACTTC	CASSDRGRESYEQYF
TRBV12-5	TRBJ1-5	.	.	TGTGCTAGTGGTTTGGGACTTAGCAATCAGCCCCAGCATTTT	CASGLGLSNQPQHF
TRBV18	TRBJ1-1	.	.	TGTGCCAGCTCGGAGGGCTCAGGCACTGAAGCTTTCTTT	CASSEGSGTEAFF
TRBV28	TRBJ2-7	TRBD1	once	TGTGCCAGCAGTTCGGGACAGCTGTCCTACGAGCAGTACTTC	CASSSGQLSYEQYF
TRBV6-6	TRBJ2-7	.	few	TGTGCCAGCAGTTTAGGGGGAGGGAACTCCTACGAGCAGTACTTC	CASSLGGGNSYEQYF
TRBV2	TRBJ2-7	.	once	TGTGCCAGCAGTGAGGACTTAAGCTCCTACGAGCAGTACTTC	CASSEDLSSYEQYF
TRBV5-1	TRBJ2-1	.	.	TGCGCCAGCAGCTTCTCGCTCGGCGGGATGGGCGATGAGCAGTTCTTC	CASSFSLGGMGDEQFF
TRBV7-6	TRBJ2-1	.	few	TGTGCCAGCAGCGCCAGCGGACGGAATTCTAATGAGCAGTTCTTC	CASSASGRNSNEQFF
TRBV19	TRBJ1-4	.	few	TGTGCCAGTAGGGGAGGGGGGACTAATGAAAAACTGTTTTTT	CASRGGGTNEKLFF
TRBV7-3	TRBJ2-1	TRBD1	.	TGTGCCAGCAGCACCGGACAGGGCTACAATGAGCAGTTCTTC	CASSTGQGYNEQFF
TRBV4-1	TRBJ2-7	.	.	TGCGCCAGCAGCCAAGATGAGGGAACAGAACAGTACTTC	CASSQDEGTEQYF
TRBV11-1	TRBJ2-5	.	once	TGTGCCAGCAGCTTAGGATCTTCAGGTCAAGAGACCCAGTACTTC	CASSLGSSGQETQYF
TRBV10-2	TRBJ1-2	TRBD1	.	TGCGCCAGCACCGAGCAGGGGGACAGGGGGTCACGGGTCTATGGCTACACCTTC	CASTEQGDRGSRVYGYTF
TRBV18	TRBJ1-2	.	.	TGTGCCAGCTCACCACCGGTCAGTTTAGGCTACACCTTC	CASSPPVSLGYTF
TRBV5-1	TRBJ2-3	.	.	TGCGCCAGCAAAGCGGTTAGTGGCACAGATACGCAGTATTTT	CASKAVSGTDTQYF
TRBV7-9	TRBJ1-1	TRBD1	.	TGTGCCGGTTTTGAAGGGGGCGCCACTGAAGCTTTCTTT	CAGFEGGATEAFF
TRBV6-1	TRBJ2-3	TRBD1	.	TGTGCCAGCAGTGAAATAGGGACAGGACCCACAGATACGCAGTATTTT	CASSEIGTGPTDTQYF
TRBV29-1	TRBJ2-3	TRBD1	.	TGCAGCGTTTTTGGACAGGGTGGGGGTCTTTGGGGGCAGTATTTT	CSVFGQGGGLWGQYF